This T cell receptor (beta chain) comes out of a study of T cells of healthy individuals (dated by TCRdb to about 2018). Taken from cysteine to phenylalanine, the CDR3 has 15 residues. The read is trimmed to its CDR3 DNA, 45 bases read in frame from base 1. CDR1 MRHNA and CDR2 SNTAGT are derived from the germline V gene. V is pared back by 3 bases and J by 1 base, with 10 bases lying between the germline termini. This clonotype was recorded many times. The antigen it binds to is not known. The sample holds no much larger clone one base away, and base qualities are not on file. The method was 5' RACE. Sequencing instrument: Illumina MiSeq. TCRdb itself trimmed the public reads at Q25 with fastp, ran MiXCR and retained productive beta chains. Every distinct CDR3 protein forms one entry, paired with its most common genes and DNA. This sample holds fewer than 75,000 distinct CDR3 sequences; 16% were observed only once. The ten largest clones take up around 4.6% of the sample.

The rearrangement joined TRBV6-4 to TRBJ2-1; the D gene assignment is perhaps TRBD1 or TRBD2, with each matching 6 bases. The source is a human donor in good health. Here the CDR3 is given as CASSEEGVSYNEQFF. The bases read TGTGCCAGCAGTGAGGAGGGGGTTTCCTACAATGAGCAGTTCTTC.